This TCR beta chain is drawn from a study of blood T cell repertoires in COVID-19. V lost 6 bases, J lost 8 bases, and 10 bases lay in between. CDR3 size: 11 residues. Germline V gives CDR1 SNHLY, CDR2 FYNNEI. Assay: immunoSEQ multiplex PCR; the TCRdb copy retains only in-frame clones and omits some. The table has roughly 250,000 clones, around 90% seen once; the top ten hold more than 5%. V gene TRBV2 combines with J gene TRBJ1-1; the D is unclear. Sequences were obtained from PBMCs or T cells enriched from blood (not recorded which). This TCR was recovered from a woman between 25 and 40 years old with acute COVID-19. In nucleotides, the CDR3 is TGTGCCAGCAGGCGGAATTTCGAAGCTTTCTTT. Amino acid sequence: CASRRNFEAFF.